Following are 21 T cell receptor beta chains from one sample sequenced in a study of T cell repertoires in cytomegalovirus infection. TCRdb recomputed calls from the reads with MiXCR, one row per CDR3 protein. The table records more than 650,000 distinct CDR3 sequences, approximately 34% of them present only once. The specimen was PBMCs. Every receptor here comes from a human donor in good health (CMV status not recorded). Some clones in this sample may be carry-over from other donors' samples.

The chain has TRBV6-1 and TRBJ2-3; 10 bases map to TRBD2. Trimming at V came to 6 bases and at J to 2 bases, leaving 5 bases not matched to a gene. Per the germline V gene, CDR1 is MNHNS and CDR2 is SASEGT. CDR3 length equals 15 residues. The CDR3 reads CASRASGRDTDTQYF. Written as DNA, the CDR3 is TGTGCCAGCAGGGCCAGCGGGAGGGACACAGATACGCAGTATTTT.

CDR3 protein: CASRTGGASSEPQHF. CDR3 DNA: TGTGCCAGCCGGACAGGGGGCGCGAGTTCGGAGCCCCAGCATTTT. The chain links TRBV6-5 to TRBJ1-5; 11 bases match TRBD1. J gave up 8 bases and V 8 bases, and 11 bases lay outside the gene matches. Germline V gene lookup returns CDR1 MNHEY and CDR2 SVGAGI. The CDR3 runs 15 residues.

This clonotype came up a few times. The chain uses TRBV7-9 and TRBJ2-1; D may be TRBD2 (5 bases). This CDR3 spans 12 amino acids. Per the germline V gene, CDR1 is SEHNR and CDR2 is FQNEAQ (reference sequence). Trimming removed 7 bases at V and 10 bases at J, with 14 bases between. CDR3 DNA: TGTGCCAGCACCCATGAGGGCGGCGAGCAGTTCTTC. It encodes CASTHEGGEQFF.

This clonotype was observed a handful of times. The chain combines TRBV7-2 with TRBJ2-3; 7 positions match TRBD2. The J segment lost 2 bases and the V segment lost 5 bases, leaving 10 bases of the junction unmatched. Germline-derived CDR1 and CDR2 are SGHTA and FQGNSA. CDR3 length: 16 residues. The CDR3 nucleotides are TGTGCCAGCAGCGTCTTGAGCCTAGCGGCCACAGATACGCAGTATTTT. Translating gives CASSVLSLAATDTQYF.

The table lists this clonotype with a few counts. J is TRBJ1-5 and V is TRBV12-3 or TRBV12-4; D not resolved. The CDR3 has 13 residues. V lost 7 bases to trimming and J lost 2 bases, with 9 bases between them. CDR3 sequence reads: CASTPSGNQPQHF. Here the CDR3 DNA reads TGTGCCAGCACCCCGTCGGGCAATCAGCCCCAGCATTTT.

A word on this clonotype: A junction boundary mismatches the germline segment, possibly from a read error. The chain recombines TRBV28 with TRBJ2-2; D perhaps matches TRBD1 (6 bases). The CDR3 extends over 18 amino acids. Germline assignment: CDR1 MDHEN and CDR2 SYDVKM. CDR3 amino acids: CTSSSSPPGTPNTGELFF. Here the CDR3 DNA reads TGTACCAGCAGTTCTTCCCCCCCCGGGACACCGAACACCGGGGAGCTGTTTTTT.

The chain couples TRBV28 to TRBJ2-3; D is perhaps TRBD2 (5 bases). Germline CDR1 MDHEN, CDR2 SYDVKM. This CDR3 is built from 11 residues. V was trimmed by 7 bases and J by 12 bases, leaving 14 bases between them. For the CDR3, the DNA is TGTGCCAGCAACTTAGGGAGCAGCCAGTATTTT. It yields the protein CASNLGSSQYF.

The chain recombines TRBV4-1 with TRBJ2-4; D uncertain. This CDR3 region has 13 residues. Germline loops: CDR1 MGHRA, CDR2 YSYEKL. V shed 0 bases and J shed 7 bases, with 7 bases lying between them. For the CDR3, the DNA is TGCGCCAGCAGCCAAGACTCTGGCAACATTCAGTACTTC. This translates into CASSQDSGNIQYF.

CDR3 region: CASSSPGLWEEGYTF. Here the CDR3 DNA reads TGTGCCAGCAGCTCGCCGGGACTCTGGGAAGAAGGCTACACCTTC. This chain joins TRBV5-4 and TRBJ1-2; D is perhaps TRBD1 (5 bases). The V gene lost 3 bases and the J gene lost 8 bases, with 20 bases spanning the gap. There are 15 residues in the CDR3. The germline CDR1 and CDR2 sequences are SGHNT and YYREEE (reference sequence).

This clonotype was counted only a few times. The rearrangement joins TRBV29-1 to TRBJ2-5, with a tentative D call TRBD2 (5 bases). Germline V gives CDR1 SQVTM, CDR2 ANQGSEA. The CDR3 extends over 11 amino acids. V was clipped by 7 bases and J by 2 bases, with 8 bases between them. CDR3 loop: CSGTLQETQYF. CDR3 nucleotide sequence: TGCAGCGGGACTTTACAAGAGACCCAGTACTTC.

This clonotype was seen more than once but under ten times. This chain uses TRBV11-1 with TRBJ2-7, with TRBD1 matching 9 bases. Losses at the gene ends were 5 bases for V and 5 bases for J; bases not matched to a gene: 10. The CDR3 runs to 15 residues. The germline V gene has CDR1 SGHAT and CDR2 FQDESV (reference sequence). The CDR3 DNA follows: TGTGCCAGCAGCCAAACGACAGGGGGGTCCCACGAGCAGTACTTC. Protein product: CASSQTTGGSHEQYF.

The rearrangement links TRBV15 to TRBJ1-2; no clear D gene. Germline-derived CDR1 and CDR2 are LNHNV and YYDKDF (reference sequence). The CDR3 is made up of 14 amino acids. The ends were cut back, 0 bases at V and 2 bases at J, with 7 bases in the middle. The CDR3, as DNA: TGTGCCACCAGCAGAGATTTCGTAAACTATGGCTACACCTTC. This gives the protein CATSRDFVNYGYTF.

This clonotype was seen a handful of times. The chain recombines TRBV28 with TRBJ1-2; 9 bases align to TRBD1. Germline V gives CDR1 MDHEN, CDR2 SYDVKM. Trimming removed 4 bases from V and 5 bases from J; junction bases left unmatched: 14. The CDR3 is 17 residues long. In nucleotides, the CDR3 is TGTGCCAGCAGTTCCAGGGGGGGACAGGGCCCGGGGTATGGCTACACCTTC. Its protein is CASSSRGGQGPGYGYTF.

This clonotype has just one count. V usage is TRBV28 and J usage is TRBJ2-7; a possible D gene is TRBD1 (7 bases). CDR1 is MDHEN, CDR2 SYDVKM, per germline. The CDR3 sequence is 15 residues long. V was shortened by 6 bases and J by 2 bases, with 17 bases between the two germline ends. CDR3 sequence reads: CASRSLQGGPYEQYF. The CDR3 coding sequence is TGTGCCAGCAGATCTCTCCAGGGGGGTCCCTACGAGCAGTACTTC.

This clonotype was seen repeatedly, ten times or more. CDR3 DNA: TGTGCCAGCAGCTTCCAAGGGGGGGCCGCGAACATGCTTTACAATGAGCAGTTCTTC. Protein: CASSFQGGAANMLYNEQFF. The chain couples TRBV7-2 to TRBJ2-1, with D perhaps matching TRBD2 (7 bases). Germline V gene data show CDR1 as SGHTA and CDR2 as FQGNSA. There are 19 residues in the CDR3. The ends were cut back, 3 bases at V and 4 bases at J, with 25 bases in the middle.

A word on this clonotype: Possible read error: a much larger clone is one base away. The conserved phenylalanine or tryptophan normally closing the CDR3 is absent here, so this likely arose from a read error. The V gene is TRBV7-2, the J gene TRBJ1-2; TRBD1 aligns across 9 bases. The CDR3 sequence is 13 residues long. Germline-derived CDR1 and CDR2 are SGHTA and FQGNSA. Trimming took 5 bases from V and 7 from J; bases not matched to a gene: 5. CDR3 amino acids: CASSQDRGRGYTL. The CDR3 DNA reads TGTGCCAGCAGCCAGGACAGGGGACGTGGCTACACCTTA.

The chain couples TRBV6-5 to TRBJ1-1, with D hard to call. V lost 4 bases to trimming and J lost 1 base, with 7 bases between them. CDR1 and CDR2 (germline): MNHEY, SVGAGI. This CDR3 has 13 residues. This CDR3 reads CASSWRWNTEAFF. As DNA, the CDR3 is TGTGCCAGCAGTTGGAGATGGAACACTGAAGCTTTCTTT.

This clonotype was seen repeatedly, ten times or more. The genes are TRBV7-8 and TRBJ1-4; possible D gene TRBD1, 5 bases. The germline CDR1 and CDR2 sequences are SGHVS and FQNEAQ. V shed 2 bases and J shed 8 bases, with 21 bases lying between them. The CDR3 totals 17 residues. The CDR3 DNA follows: TGTGCCAGCAGCTTATTAGTCTGGGGCAGGGACGAAGAAAAACTGTTTTTT. Its protein product is CASSLLVWGRDEEKLFF.

The rearrangement uses TRBV12-3 or TRBV12-4 and TRBJ2-5; D gene unclear. V lost 4 bases, J lost 3 bases, and 9 bases lay in between. This CDR3 region has 13 residues. CDR3 residues: CASSSPSKETQYF. The CDR3, as DNA: TGTGCCAGCAGTTCGCCCTCAAAAGAGACCCAGTACTTC.

This CDR3 is CASIPAQGLVTQPQHF. CDR3 sequence (DNA): TGTGCCAGCATCCCGGCACAGGGGCTGGTGACTCAGCCCCAGCATTTT. The gene calls are TRBV28 and TRBJ1-5, with TRBD1 matching over 7 bases. The CDR3 covers 16 residues. J gave up 6 bases and V 7 bases, and 15 bases lay outside the gene matches. From germline, CDR1 is MDHEN and CDR2 SYDVKM.

This chain links TRBV28 with TRBJ1-3; TRBD1 might be the D (6 bases). CDR1 is MDHEN and CDR2 is SYDVKM in the germline V gene. This CDR3 region has 18 residues. Between the trimmed V and J ends, which lost 7 bases and 4 bases, there was a span of 26 bases. The CDR3 spells CASIPPTGLSIQGNTIYF. CDR3 coding DNA: TGTGCCAGCATTCCCCCCACAGGGCTTTCTATTCAAGGAAACACCATATATTTT.